This record covers a single T cell receptor beta chain. The V end was cut by 5 bases, the J end by 4 bases, with 8 bases between. Germline V gene lookup returns CDR1 LNHDA and CDR2 SQIVND (reference sequence). This CDR3 contains 12 residues. These data belong to a study of control samples from healthy donors and cancer patients. Data came from immunoSEQ multiplex PCR; TCRdb stores just in-frame clones and leaves some out. The table lists about 110,000 clones, around 80% of them singletons. V is TRBV19 and J is TRBJ1-2; D is unclear. The sample taken for sequencing was blood. This TCR derives from a man aged 18 to 30 in good health. The CDR3 protein is CASSGRTYGYTF. The DNA for the CDR3 is TGTGCCAGTAGTGGTCGGACCTATGGCTACACCTTC.